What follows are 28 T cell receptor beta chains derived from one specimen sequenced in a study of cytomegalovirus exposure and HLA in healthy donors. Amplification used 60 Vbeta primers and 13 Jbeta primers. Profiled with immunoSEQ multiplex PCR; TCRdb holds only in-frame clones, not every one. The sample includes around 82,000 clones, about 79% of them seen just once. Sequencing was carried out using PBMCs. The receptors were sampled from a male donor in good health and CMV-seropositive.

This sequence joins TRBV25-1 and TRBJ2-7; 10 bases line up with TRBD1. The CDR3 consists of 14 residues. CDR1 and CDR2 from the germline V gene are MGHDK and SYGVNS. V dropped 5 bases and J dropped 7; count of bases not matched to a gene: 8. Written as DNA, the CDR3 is TGTGCCAGCAGTTCGACAGGGGGCACGGGGGAGCAGTACTTC. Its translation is CASSSTGGTGEQYF.

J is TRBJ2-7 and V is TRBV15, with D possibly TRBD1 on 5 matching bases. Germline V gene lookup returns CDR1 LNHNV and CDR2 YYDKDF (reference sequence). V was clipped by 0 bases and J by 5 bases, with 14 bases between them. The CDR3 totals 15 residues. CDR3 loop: CATSRDPSRAHEQYF. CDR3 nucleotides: TGTGCCACCAGCAGAGATCCCAGCAGGGCCCACGAGCAGTACTTC.

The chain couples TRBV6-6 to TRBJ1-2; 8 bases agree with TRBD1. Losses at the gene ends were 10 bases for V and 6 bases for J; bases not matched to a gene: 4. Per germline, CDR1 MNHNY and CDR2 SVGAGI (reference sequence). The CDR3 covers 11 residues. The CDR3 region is CAITGGDGYTF. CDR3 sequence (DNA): TGTGCCATCACAGGGGGGGATGGCTACACCTTC.

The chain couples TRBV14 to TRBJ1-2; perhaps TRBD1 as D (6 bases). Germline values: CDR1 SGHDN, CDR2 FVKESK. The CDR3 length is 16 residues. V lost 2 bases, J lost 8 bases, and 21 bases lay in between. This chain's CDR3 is CASSQSWGRGWSGYTF. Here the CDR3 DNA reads TGTGCCAGCAGCCAATCTTGGGGGCGCGGGTGGAGCGGCTACACCTTC. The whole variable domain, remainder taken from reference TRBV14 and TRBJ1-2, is EAGVTQFPSHSVIEKGQTVTLRCDPISGHDNLYWYRRVMGKEIKFLLHFVKESKQDESGMPNNRFLAERTGGTYSTLKVQPAELEDSGVYFCASSQSWGRGWSGYTFGSGTRLTVV.

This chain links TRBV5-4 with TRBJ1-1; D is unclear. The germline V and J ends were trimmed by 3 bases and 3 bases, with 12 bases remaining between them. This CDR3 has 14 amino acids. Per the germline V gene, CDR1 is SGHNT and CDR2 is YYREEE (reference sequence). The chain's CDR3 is CASSYITADTEAFF. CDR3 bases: TGTGCCAGCAGCTATATCACGGCGGACACTGAAGCTTTCTTT.

CDR3 amino acids: CASSVGPLAVGNEKLFF. CDR3 DNA sequence: TGTGCCAGCAGCGTAGGCCCCCTCGCGGTAGGAAATGAAAAACTGTTTTTT. The gene calls are TRBV9 and TRBJ1-4, with D unresolved. Trimming left V 0 bases short and J 5 bases short, with 17 bases between. This CDR3 has 17 amino acids. Germline V gene data show CDR1 as SGDLS and CDR2 as YYNGEE.

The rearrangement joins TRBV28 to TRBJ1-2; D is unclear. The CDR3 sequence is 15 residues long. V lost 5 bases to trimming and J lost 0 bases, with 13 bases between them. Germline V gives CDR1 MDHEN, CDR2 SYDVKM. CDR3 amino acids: CASSQAALSNYGYTF. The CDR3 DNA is TGTGCCAGCAGTCAAGCGGCCCTGTCTAACTATGGCTACACCTTC.

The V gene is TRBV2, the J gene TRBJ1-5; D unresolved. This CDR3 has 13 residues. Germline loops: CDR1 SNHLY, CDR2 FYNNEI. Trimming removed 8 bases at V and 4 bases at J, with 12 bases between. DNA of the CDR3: TGTGCCAGCGATATGCGGGGAAATCAGCCCCAGCATTTT. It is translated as CASDMRGNQPQHF.

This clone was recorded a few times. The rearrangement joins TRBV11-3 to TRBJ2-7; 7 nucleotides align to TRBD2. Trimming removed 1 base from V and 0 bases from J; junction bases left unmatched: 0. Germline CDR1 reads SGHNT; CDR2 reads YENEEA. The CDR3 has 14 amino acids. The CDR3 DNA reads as TGTGCCAGCAGCTTAGGCGGGAGCTCCTACGAGCAGTACTTC. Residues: CASSLGGSSYEQYF.

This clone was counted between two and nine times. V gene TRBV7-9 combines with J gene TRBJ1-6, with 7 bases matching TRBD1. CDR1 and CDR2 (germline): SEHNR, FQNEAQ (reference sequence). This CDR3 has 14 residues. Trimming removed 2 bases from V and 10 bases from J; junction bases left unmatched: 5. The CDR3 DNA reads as TGTGCCAGCAGCTTAAGACAGGGCAACTCACCCCTCCACTTT. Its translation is CASSLRQGNSPLHF.

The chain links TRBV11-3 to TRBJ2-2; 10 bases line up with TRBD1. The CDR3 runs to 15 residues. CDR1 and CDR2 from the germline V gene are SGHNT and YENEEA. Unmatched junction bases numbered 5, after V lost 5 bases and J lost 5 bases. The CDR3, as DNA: TGTGCCAGCAGCCGGGACAGGGGATGGACCGGGGAGCTGTTTTTT. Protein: CASSRDRGWTGELFF.

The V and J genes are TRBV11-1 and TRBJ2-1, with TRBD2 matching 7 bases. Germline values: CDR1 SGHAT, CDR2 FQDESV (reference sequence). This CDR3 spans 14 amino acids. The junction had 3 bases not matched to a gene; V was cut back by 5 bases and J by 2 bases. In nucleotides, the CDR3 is TGTGCCAGCAGCCCCCTAGCGGCCTACAATGAGCAGTTCTTC. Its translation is CASSPLAAYNEQFF.

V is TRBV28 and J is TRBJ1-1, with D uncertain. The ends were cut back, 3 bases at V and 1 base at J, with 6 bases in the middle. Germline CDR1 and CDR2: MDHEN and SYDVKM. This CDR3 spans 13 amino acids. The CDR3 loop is CASSFERNTEAFF. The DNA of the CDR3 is TGTGCCAGCAGTTTTGAGCGGAACACTGAAGCTTTCTTT.

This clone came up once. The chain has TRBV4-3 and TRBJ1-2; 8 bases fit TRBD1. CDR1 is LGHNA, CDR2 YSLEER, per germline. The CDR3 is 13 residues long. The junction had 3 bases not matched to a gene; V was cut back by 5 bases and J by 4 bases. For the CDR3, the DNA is TGCGCCAGCAGCACAGGACAGGGCTATGGCTACACCTTC. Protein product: CASSTGQGYGYTF.

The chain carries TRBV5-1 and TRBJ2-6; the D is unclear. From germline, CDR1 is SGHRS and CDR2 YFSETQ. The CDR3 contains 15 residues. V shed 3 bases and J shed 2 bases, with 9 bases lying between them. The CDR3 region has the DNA TGCGCCAGCAGCTCTGGGCACACTGGGGCCAACGTCCTGACTTTC. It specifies CASSSGHTGANVLTF.

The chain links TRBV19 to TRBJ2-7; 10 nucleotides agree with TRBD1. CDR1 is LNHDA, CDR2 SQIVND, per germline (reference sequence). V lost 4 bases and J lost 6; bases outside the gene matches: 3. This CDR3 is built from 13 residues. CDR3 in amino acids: CASSTTGGFEQYF. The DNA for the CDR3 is TGTGCCAGTAGTACGACAGGGGGCTTCGAGCAGTACTTC.

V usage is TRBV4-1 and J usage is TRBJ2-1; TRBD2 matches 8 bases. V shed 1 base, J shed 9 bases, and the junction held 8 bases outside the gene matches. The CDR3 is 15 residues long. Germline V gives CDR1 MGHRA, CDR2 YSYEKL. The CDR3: CASSQVWTSIGEQFF. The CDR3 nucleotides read TGCGCCAGCAGCCAAGTCTGGACTAGCATAGGTGAGCAGTTCTTC.

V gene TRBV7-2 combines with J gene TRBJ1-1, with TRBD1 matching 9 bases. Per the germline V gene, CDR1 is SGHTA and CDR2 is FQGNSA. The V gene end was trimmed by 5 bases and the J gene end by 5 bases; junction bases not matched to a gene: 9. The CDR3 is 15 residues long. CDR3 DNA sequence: TGTGCCAGCAGCCAAAGGGGACAGGGTTGGACTGAAGCTTTCTTT. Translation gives CASSQRGQGWTEAFF. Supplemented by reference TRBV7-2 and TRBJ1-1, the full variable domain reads GAGVSQSPSNKVTEKGKDVELRCDPISGHTALYWYRQSLGQGLEFLIYFQGNSAPDKSGLPSDRFSAERTGGSVSTLTIQRTQQEDSAVYLCASSQRGQGWTEAFFGQGTRLTVV.

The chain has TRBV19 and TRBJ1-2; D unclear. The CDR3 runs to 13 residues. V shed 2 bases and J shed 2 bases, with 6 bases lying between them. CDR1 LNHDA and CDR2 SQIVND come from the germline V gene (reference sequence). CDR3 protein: CASSIHGNYGYTF. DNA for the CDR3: TGTGCCAGTAGTATACACGGGAACTATGGCTACACCTTC.

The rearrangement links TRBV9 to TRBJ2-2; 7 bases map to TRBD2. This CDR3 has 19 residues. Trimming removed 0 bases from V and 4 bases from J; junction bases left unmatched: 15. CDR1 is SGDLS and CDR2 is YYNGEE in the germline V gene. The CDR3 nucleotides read TGTGCCAGCAGCGTAGGGGGTGGGGGGGGTATGAGAAGCACCGGGGAGCTGTTTTTT. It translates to CASSVGGGGGMRSTGELFF.

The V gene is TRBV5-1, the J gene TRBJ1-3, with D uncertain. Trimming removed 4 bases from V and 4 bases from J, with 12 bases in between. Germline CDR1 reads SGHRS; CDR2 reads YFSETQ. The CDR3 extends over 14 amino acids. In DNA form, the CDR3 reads TGCGCCAGCAGCCCAGGTAGTACGGGAAACACCATATATTTT. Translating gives CASSPGSTGNTIYF.

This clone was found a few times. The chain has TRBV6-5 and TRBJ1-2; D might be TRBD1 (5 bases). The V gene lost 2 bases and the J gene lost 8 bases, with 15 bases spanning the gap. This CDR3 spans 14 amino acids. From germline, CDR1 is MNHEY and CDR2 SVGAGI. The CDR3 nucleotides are TGTGCCAGCAGTTACGCTGGGCAGGCAGGGGGCTACACCTTC. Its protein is CASSYAGQAGGYTF.

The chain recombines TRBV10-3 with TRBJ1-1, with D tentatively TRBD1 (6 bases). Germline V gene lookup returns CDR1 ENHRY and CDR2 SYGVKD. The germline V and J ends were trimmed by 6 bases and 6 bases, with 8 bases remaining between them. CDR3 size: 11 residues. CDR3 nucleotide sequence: TGTGCCATCAGCAGGGGCGCTGAAGCTTTCTTT. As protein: CAISRGAEAFF.

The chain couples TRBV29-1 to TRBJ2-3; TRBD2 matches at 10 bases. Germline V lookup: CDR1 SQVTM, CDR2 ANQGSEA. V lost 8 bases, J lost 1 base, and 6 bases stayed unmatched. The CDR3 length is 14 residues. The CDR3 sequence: CSSSGTSGTDTQYF. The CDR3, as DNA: TGCAGCAGTTCCGGGACTAGCGGCACAGATACGCAGTATTTT.

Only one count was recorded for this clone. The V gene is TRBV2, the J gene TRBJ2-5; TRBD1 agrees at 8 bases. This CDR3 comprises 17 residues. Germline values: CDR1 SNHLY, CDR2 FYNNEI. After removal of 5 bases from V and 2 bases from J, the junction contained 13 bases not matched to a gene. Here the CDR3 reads CASSIPLQGAGQETQYF. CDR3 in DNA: TGTGCCAGCAGTATACCCCTTCAGGGGGCCGGACAAGAGACCCAGTACTTC.

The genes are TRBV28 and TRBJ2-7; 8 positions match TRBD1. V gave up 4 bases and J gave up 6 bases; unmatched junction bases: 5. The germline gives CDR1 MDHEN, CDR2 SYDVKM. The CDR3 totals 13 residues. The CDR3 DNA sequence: TGTGCCAGCAGTTCGGGACAGGACGGCGAGCAGTACTTC. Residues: CASSSGQDGEQYF.

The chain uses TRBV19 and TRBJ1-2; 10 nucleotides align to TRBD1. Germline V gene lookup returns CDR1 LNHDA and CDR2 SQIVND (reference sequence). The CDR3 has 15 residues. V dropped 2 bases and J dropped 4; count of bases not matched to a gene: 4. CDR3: CASSIRQGALYGYTF. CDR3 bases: TGTGCCAGTAGTATACGACAGGGGGCCCTCTATGGCTACACCTTC.

The CDR3 DNA reads as TGTGCCAGCAGTGACGGTCCAACTAATGAAAAACTGTTTTTT. Protein sequence: CASSDGPTNEKLFF. This chain uses TRBV6-1 with TRBJ1-4, with D hard to call. The V gene lost 3 bases and the J gene lost 0 bases, with 5 bases spanning the gap. Germline V gives CDR1 MNHNS, CDR2 SASEGT. The length of the CDR3 is 14 residues.